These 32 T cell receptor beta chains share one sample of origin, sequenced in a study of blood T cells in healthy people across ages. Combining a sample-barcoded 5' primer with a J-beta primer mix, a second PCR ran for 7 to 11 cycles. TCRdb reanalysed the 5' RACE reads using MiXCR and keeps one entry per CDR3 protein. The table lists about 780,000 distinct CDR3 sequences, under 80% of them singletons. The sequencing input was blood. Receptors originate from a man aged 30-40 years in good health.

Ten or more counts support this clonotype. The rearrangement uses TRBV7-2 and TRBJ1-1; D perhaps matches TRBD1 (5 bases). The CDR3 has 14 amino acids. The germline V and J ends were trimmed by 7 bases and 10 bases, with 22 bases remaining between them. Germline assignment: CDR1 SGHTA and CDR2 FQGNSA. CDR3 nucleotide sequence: TGTGCCAGCACGGGGGGGGGACCCCACGGGCGAGCTTTCTTT. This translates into CASTGGGPHGRAFF.

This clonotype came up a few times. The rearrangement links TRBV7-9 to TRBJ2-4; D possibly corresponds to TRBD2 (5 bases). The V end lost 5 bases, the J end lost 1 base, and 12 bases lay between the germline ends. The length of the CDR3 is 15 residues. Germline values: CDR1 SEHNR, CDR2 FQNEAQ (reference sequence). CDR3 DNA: TGTGCCAGCAGCCCCCCCGGGGTTGCCAAAAACATTCAGTACTTC. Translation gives CASSPPGVAKNIQYF.

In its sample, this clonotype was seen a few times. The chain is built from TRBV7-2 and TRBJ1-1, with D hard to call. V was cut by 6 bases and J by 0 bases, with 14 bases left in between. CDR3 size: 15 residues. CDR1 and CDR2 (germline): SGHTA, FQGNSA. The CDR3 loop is CASSPRQGVNTEAFF. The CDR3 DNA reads TGTGCCAGCAGTCCTAGACAAGGCGTGAACACTGAAGCTTTCTTT.

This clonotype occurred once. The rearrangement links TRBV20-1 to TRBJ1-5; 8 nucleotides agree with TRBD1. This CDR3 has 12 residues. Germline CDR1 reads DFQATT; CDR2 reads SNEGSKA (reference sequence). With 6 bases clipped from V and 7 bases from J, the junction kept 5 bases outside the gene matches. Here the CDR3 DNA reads TGCAGTGCGTCGACAGGGGTCCAGCCCCAGCATTTT. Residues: CSASTGVQPQHF.

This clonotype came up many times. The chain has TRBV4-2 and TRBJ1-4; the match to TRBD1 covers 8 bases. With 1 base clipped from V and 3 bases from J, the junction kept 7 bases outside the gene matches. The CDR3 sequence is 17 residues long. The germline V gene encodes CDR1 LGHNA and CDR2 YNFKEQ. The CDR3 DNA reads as TGTGCCAGCAGCCAAGCCGCGGGACAGGCTGCTAATGAAAAACTGTTTTTT. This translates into CASSQAAGQAANEKLFF.

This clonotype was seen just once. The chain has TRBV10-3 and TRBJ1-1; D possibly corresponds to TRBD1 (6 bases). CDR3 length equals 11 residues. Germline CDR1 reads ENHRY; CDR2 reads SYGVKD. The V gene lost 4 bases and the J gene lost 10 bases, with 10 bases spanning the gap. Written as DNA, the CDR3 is TGTGCCATCAGTGTGGACAGTAGAGCTTTCTTT. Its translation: CAISVDSRAFF.

The CDR3 is CASSANPGSNEQFF. The DNA of the CDR3 is TGTGCCAGCAGTGCGAATCCAGGGAGCAATGAGCAGTTCTTC. V and J are TRBV6-5 and TRBJ2-1; the D call may be TRBD1 or TRBD2 (5 bases each). Per germline, CDR1 MNHEY and CDR2 SVGAGI. V lost 5 bases to trimming and J lost 6 bases, with 14 bases between them. The CDR3 contains 14 residues.

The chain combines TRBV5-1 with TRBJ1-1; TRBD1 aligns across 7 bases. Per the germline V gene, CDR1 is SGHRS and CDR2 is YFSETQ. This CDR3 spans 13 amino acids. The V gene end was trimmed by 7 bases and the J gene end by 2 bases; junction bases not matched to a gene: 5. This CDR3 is CASSQGDNTEAFF. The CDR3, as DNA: TGCGCCAGCTCTCAGGGGGATAACACTGAAGCTTTCTTT.

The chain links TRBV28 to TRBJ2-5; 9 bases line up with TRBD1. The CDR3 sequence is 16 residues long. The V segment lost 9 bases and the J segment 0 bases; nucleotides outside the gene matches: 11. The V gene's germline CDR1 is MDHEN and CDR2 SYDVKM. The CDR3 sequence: CASTGTGSLYQETQYF. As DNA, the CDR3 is TGTGCCAGTACCGGGACAGGGAGCTTGTACCAAGAGACCCAGTACTTC.

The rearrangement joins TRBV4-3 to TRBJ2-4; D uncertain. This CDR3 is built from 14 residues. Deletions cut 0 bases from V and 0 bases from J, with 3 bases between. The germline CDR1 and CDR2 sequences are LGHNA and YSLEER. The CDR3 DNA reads TGCGCCAGCAGCCAAGAAGTAGCCAAAAACATTCAGTACTTC. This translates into CASSQEVAKNIQYF.

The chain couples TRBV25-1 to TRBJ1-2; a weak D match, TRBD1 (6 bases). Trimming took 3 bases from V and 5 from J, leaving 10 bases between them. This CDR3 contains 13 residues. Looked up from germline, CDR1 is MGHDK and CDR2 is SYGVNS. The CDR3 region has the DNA TGTGCCAGCAGTGAGGCAGGGGCTTATGGCTACACCTTC. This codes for CASSEAGAYGYTF.

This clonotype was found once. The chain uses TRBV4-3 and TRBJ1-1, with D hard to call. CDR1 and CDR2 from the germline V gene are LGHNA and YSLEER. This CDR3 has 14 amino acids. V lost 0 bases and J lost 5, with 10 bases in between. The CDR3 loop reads CASSQEVGSTEAFF. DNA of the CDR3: TGCGCCAGCAGCCAAGAGGTCGGGTCAACTGAAGCTTTCTTT.

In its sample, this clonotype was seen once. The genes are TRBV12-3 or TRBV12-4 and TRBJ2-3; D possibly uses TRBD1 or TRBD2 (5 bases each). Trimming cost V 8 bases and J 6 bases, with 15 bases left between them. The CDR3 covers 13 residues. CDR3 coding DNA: TGTGCCAGCGATACCGGGACGGTGGATACGCAGTATTTT. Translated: CASDTGTVDTQYF.

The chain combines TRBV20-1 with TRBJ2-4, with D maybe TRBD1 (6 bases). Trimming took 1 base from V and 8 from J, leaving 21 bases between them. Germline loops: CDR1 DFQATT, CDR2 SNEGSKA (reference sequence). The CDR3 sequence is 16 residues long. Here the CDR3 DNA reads TGCAGTGCTAGAGGCCGGACAGTGAATGCGTTGGACATTCAGTACTTC. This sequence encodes CSARGRTVNALDIQYF.

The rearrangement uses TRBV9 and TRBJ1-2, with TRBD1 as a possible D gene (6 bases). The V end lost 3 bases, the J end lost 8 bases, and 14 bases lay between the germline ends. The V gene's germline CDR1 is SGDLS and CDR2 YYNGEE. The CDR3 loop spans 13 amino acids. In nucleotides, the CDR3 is TGTGCCAGCAGCGGGGGGCCGGAGAGGGGCTACACCTTC. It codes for CASSGGPERGYTF. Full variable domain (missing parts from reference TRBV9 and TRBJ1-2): DSGVTQTPKHLITATGQRVTLRCSPRSGDLSVYWYQQSLDQGLQFLIQYYNGEERAKGNILERFSAQQFPDLHSELNLSSLELGDSALYFCASSGGPERGYTFGSGTRLTVV.

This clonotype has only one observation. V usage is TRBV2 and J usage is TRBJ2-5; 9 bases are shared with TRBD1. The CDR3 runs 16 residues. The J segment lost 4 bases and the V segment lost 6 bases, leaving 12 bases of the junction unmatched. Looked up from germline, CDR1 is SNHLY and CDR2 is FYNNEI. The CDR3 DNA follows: TGTGCCAGCAGCGCTCGAGGGACAGGGAGCCGAGAGACCCAGTACTTC. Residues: CASSARGTGSRETQYF.

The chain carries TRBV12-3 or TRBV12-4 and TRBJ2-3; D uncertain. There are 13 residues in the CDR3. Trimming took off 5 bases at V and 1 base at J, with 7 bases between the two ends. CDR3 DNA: TGTGCCAGCAGTATAGTCCGCACAGATACGCAGTATTTT. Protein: CASSIVRTDTQYF.

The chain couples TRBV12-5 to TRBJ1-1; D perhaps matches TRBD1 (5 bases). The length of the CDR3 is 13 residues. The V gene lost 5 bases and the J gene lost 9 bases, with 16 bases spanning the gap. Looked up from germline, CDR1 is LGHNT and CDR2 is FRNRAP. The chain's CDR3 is CASGHDSSNKAFF. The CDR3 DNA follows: TGTGCTAGTGGTCACGACAGTAGCAATAAAGCTTTCTTT.

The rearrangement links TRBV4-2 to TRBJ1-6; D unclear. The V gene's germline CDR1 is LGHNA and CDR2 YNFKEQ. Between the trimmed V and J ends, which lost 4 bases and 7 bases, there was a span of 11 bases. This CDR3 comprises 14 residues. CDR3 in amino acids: CASSPAGSNSPLHF. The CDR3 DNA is TGTGCCAGCAGCCCAGCGGGCTCGAATTCACCCCTCCACTTT.

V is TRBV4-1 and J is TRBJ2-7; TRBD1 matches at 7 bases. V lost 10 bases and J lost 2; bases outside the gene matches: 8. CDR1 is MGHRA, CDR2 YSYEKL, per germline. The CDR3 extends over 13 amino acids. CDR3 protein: CAIIRDRAYEQYF. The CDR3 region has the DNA TGCGCCATTATCCGGGACAGAGCCTACGAGCAGTACTTC.

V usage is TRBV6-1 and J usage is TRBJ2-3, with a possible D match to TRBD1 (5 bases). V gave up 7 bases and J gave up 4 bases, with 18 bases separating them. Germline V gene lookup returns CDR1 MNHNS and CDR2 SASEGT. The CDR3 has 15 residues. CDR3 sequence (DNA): TGTGCCAGCAATCCGGATTCCACAGGAGCAGATACGCAGTATTTT. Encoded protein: CASNPDSTGADTQYF.

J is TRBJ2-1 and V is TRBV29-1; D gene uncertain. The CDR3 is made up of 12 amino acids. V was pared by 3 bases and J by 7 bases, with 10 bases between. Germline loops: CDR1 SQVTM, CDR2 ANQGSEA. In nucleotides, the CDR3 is TGCAGCGTTGATGAGGACGCGAATGAGCAGTTCTTC. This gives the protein CSVDEDANEQFF.

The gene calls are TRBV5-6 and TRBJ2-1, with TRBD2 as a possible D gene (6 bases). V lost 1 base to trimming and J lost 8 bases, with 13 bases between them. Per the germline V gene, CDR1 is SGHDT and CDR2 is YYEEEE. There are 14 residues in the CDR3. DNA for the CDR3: TGTGCCAGCAGCTTGTTTGGAGGGTGGGATGAGCAGTTCTTC. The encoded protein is CASSLFGGWDEQFF.

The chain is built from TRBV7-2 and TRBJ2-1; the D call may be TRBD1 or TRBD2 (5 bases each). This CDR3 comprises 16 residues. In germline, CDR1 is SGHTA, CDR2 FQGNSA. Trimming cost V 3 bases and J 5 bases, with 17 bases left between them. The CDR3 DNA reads TGTGCCAGCAGCTTCCAGGGACCCCTAAATCACAATGAGCAGTTCTTC. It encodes CASSFQGPLNHNEQFF. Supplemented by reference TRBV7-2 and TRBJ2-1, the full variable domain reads GAGVSQSPSNKVTEKGKDVELRCDPISGHTALYWYRQSLGQGLEFLIYFQGNSAPDKSGLPSDRFSAERTGGSVSTLTIQRTQQEDSAVYLCASSFQGPLNHNEQFFGPGTRLTVL.

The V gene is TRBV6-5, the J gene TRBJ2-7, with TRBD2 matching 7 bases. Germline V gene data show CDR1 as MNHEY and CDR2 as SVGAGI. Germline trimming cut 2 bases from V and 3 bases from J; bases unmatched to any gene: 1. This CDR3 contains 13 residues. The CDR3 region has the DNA TGTGCCAGCAGTTACGGGGGGGTCTACGAGCAGTACTTC. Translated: CASSYGGVYEQYF.

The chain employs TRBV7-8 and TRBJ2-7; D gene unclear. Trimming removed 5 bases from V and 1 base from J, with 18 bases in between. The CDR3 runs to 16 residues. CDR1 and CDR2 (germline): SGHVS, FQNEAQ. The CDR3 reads CASSAHPVSSSYEQYF. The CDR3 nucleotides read TGTGCCAGCAGCGCCCATCCAGTCTCCTCTTCCTACGAGCAGTACTTC.

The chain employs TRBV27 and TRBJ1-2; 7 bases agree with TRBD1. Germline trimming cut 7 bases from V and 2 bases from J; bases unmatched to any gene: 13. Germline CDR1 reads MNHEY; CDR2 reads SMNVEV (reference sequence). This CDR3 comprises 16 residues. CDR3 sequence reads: CASTTFLGRGNYGYTF. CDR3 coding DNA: TGTGCCAGCACCACTTTTCTCGGCAGGGGGAACTATGGCTACACCTTC.

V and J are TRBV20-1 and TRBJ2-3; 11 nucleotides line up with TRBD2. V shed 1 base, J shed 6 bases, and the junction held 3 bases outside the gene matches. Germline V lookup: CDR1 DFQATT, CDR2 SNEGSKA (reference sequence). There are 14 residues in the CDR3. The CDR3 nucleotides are TGCAGTGCTAGAGCGACTAGCGGGGTTGATACGCAGTATTTT. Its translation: CSARATSGVDTQYF.

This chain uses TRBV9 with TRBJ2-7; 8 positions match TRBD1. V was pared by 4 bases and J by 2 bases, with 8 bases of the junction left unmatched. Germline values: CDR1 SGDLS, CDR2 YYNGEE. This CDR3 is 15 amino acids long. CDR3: CASSPRQGSTYEQYF. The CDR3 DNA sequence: TGTGCCAGCAGCCCTCGACAGGGGAGCACCTACGAGCAGTACTTC.

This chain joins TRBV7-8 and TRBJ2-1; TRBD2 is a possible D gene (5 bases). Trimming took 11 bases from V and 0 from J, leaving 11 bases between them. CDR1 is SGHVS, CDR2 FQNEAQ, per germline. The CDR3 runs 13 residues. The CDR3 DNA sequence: TGTGCCTCAACCGGGGTCTCCTACAATGAGCAGTTCTTC. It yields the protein CASTGVSYNEQFF.

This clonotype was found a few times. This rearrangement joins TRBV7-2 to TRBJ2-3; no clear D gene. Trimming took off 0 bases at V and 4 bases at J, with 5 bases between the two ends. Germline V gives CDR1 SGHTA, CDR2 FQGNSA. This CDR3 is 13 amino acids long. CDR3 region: CASSLADADTQYF. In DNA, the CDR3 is TGTGCCAGCAGCTTAGCAGATGCAGATACGCAGTATTTT.

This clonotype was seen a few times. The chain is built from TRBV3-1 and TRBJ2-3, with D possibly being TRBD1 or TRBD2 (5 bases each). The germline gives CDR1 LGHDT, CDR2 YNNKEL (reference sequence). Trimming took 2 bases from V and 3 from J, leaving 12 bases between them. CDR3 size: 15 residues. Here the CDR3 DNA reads TGTGCCAGCAGCCAATCCGGGACGGTGACAGATACGCAGTATTTT. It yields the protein CASSQSGTVTDTQYF.